Following are 32 T cell receptor beta chains from one sample sequenced in a study of T cells after yellow fever vaccination. Using its own MiXCR run on the 5' RACE reads, TCRdb lists one record per CDR3 protein. In the table there are just under 600,000 distinct CDR3 sequences, roughly 12% of which are singletons. The sequencing here drew on PBMCs, taken on the day of the yellow fever booster vaccination. The receptors shown here come from a man younger than 45 who received the YFV17D yellow fever vaccine.

The genes are TRBV7-9 and TRBJ2-3; 7 bases are a match to TRBD2. CDR3 length equals 15 residues. The V gene end was trimmed by 3 bases and the J gene end by 3 bases; junction bases not matched to a gene: 6. In germline, CDR1 is SEHNR, CDR2 FQNEAQ (reference sequence). The CDR3 DNA reads TGTGCCAGCAGCTTGTGGGAGGGCCTTACAGATACGCAGTATTTT. This gives the protein CASSLWEGLTDTQYF.

The rearrangement links TRBV11-2 to TRBJ2-7; 7 bases are shared with TRBD1. The V segment lost 0 bases and the J segment 2 bases; nucleotides outside the gene matches: 4. The CDR3 runs 15 residues. Germline lookup yields CDR1 SGHAT and CDR2 FQNNGV. The CDR3 region has the DNA TGTGCCAGCAGCTTAGATGCCGGGACAGCCTACGAGCAGTACTTC. It is translated as CASSLDAGTAYEQYF. The full variable domain, in which reference TRBV11-2 and TRBJ2-7 provide the parts outside the CDR3, is EAGVAQSPRYKIIEKRQSVAFWCNPISGHATLYWYQQILGQGPKLLIQFQNNGVVDDSQLPKDRFSAERLKGVDSTLKIQPAKLEDSAVYLCASSLDAGTAYEQYFGPGTRLTVT.

The chain combines TRBV18 with TRBJ2-5; a possible D gene is TRBD1 (6 bases). There are 14 residues in the CDR3. Trimming removed 5 bases at V and 5 bases at J, with 15 bases between. The V gene's germline CDR1 is KGHSH and CDR2 LQKENI. The CDR3 loop reads CASSADRSGETQYF. The DNA for the CDR3 is TGTGCCAGCTCAGCCGACAGGTCCGGGGAGACCCAGTACTTC.

The J gene is TRBJ2-1, the V gene TRBV3-1, with 8 positions matching TRBD2. The V gene end was trimmed by 1 base and the J gene end by 8 bases; junction bases not matched to a gene: 7. This CDR3 comprises 15 residues. The V gene's germline CDR1 is LGHDT and CDR2 YNNKEL (reference sequence). CDR3 DNA: TGTGCCAGCAGCCAAGGGAAGCGGGAGTACGATGAGCAGTTCTTC. This sequence encodes CASSQGKREYDEQFF.

This chain links TRBV9 with TRBJ2-3; 8 nucleotides align to TRBD2. Germline CDR1 reads SGDLS; CDR2 reads YYNGEE. This CDR3 spans 13 amino acids. With 7 bases clipped from V and 3 bases from J, the junction kept 4 bases outside the gene matches. The chain's CDR3 is CASQREQTDTQYF. Written as DNA, the CDR3 is TGTGCCAGCCAGCGGGAGCAGACAGATACGCAGTATTTT.

The J gene is TRBJ2-3, the V gene TRBV9; D unresolved. The CDR3 extends over 15 amino acids. CDR1 and CDR2 (germline): SGDLS, YYNGEE. V lost 0 bases, J lost 2 bases, and 10 bases lay in between. The CDR3 sequence: CASSVESRNTDTQYF. Written as DNA, the CDR3 is TGTGCCAGCAGCGTAGAGTCGCGGAACACAGATACGCAGTATTTT.

The chain carries TRBV29-1 and TRBJ2-1; 8 nucleotides line up with TRBD2. V dropped 0 bases and J dropped 10; count of bases not matched to a gene: 5. This CDR3 comprises 13 residues. Germline V CDR1 and CDR2: SQVTM, ANQGSEA. CDR3 in amino acids: CSVEDGGGREQFF. DNA for the CDR3: TGCAGCGTTGAAGATGGGGGCGGGAGGGAGCAGTTCTTC.

This chain connects TRBV6-1 to TRBJ2-4, with D possibly matching TRBD2 (6 bases). V was trimmed by 6 bases and J by 8 bases, leaving 17 bases between them. The CDR3 is 14 residues long. Germline CDR1 and CDR2: MNHNS and SASEGT. DNA for the CDR3: TGTGCCAGCAGCCGGGCTCTGGGAGGTGACATTCAGTACTTC. This gives the protein CASSRALGGDIQYF.

This clonotype was counted only a few times. The chain couples TRBV20-1 to TRBJ2-7, with D perhaps matching TRBD1 (5 bases). CDR3 length: 14 residues. Germline CDR1 DFQATT, CDR2 SNEGSKA (reference sequence). The V gene lost 5 bases and the J gene lost 2 bases, with 16 bases spanning the gap. In DNA form, the CDR3 reads TGCAGTGCTTTCGCCCCCAGACAGACCTACGAGCAGTACTTC. This gives the protein CSAFAPRQTYEQYF.

This clonotype showed up just a few times. The genes are TRBV12-3 or TRBV12-4 and TRBJ1-6; D may be TRBD1 (5 bases). With 3 bases removed from V and 14 bases from J, the gap between germline ends came to 11 bases. The CDR3 has 12 residues. CDR3 residues: CASSFPGRTLHF. The DNA of the CDR3 is TGTGCCAGCAGTTTCCCAGGGCGAACCCTCCACTTT.

This chain uses TRBV29-1 with TRBJ1-1, with unresolved D. Germline CDR1 SQVTM, CDR2 ANQGSEA. Trimming shortened V by 4 bases and J by 7 bases, and 10 bases separated the two germline ends. The length of the CDR3 is 11 residues. The CDR3 loop is CSVGPSYEAFF. DNA of the CDR3: TGCAGCGTTGGACCGTCCTATGAAGCTTTCTTT.

The CDR3 nucleotides read TGTGCCACCAGCAGAGACCGCTCTGAGGGAGAGTGGGGAGAGCAGTACTTC. Amino acid sequence: CATSRDRSEGEWGEQYF. This chain joins TRBV15 and TRBJ2-7, with D possibly TRBD2 on 5 matching bases. V was cut by 0 bases and J by 7 bases, with 22 bases left in between. The CDR3 is made up of 17 amino acids. CDR1 LNHNV and CDR2 YYDKDF come from the germline V gene (reference sequence).

This chain joins TRBV7-7 and TRBJ2-5; TRBD2 matches 14 bases. The CDR3 has 16 residues. CDR1 SSHAT and CDR2 FNYEAQ come from the germline V gene (reference sequence). V shed 5 bases and J 7 bases; nucleotides not matched to a gene: 9. The CDR3 reads CASSPGTSGSSVTQYF. The CDR3 coding sequence is TGTGCCAGCAGCCCCGGGACTAGCGGGAGTAGTGTGACCCAGTACTTC.

The chain combines TRBV28 with TRBJ2-7, with D tentatively TRBD1 or TRBD2 (5 bases each). The CDR3 covers 15 residues. V gave up 2 bases and J gave up 5 bases, with 16 bases separating them. Germline-derived CDR1 and CDR2 are MDHEN and SYDVKM. The CDR3 protein is CASSLTRDPDHEQYF. CDR3 nucleotides: TGTGCCAGCAGTTTAACCCGGGACCCGGATCACGAGCAGTACTTC.

This clonotype showed up just a few times. This chain's CDR3 is CASSLARVAGLETQYF. In nucleotides, the CDR3 is TGTGCCAGCAGCTTAGCGCGGGTAGCGGGCTTAGAGACCCAGTACTTC. The chain employs TRBV7-6 and TRBJ2-5, with 7 bases matching TRBD2. Germline CDR1 is SGHVS and CDR2 is FNYEAQ. This CDR3 has 16 amino acids. V was pared by 0 bases and J by 4 bases, with 8 bases of the junction left unmatched.

This clonotype has a handful of counts. The chain recombines TRBV9 with TRBJ2-7; D may match TRBD1 or TRBD2 (5 bases each). The CDR3 consists of 13 residues. Per the germline V gene, CDR1 is SGDLS and CDR2 is YYNGEE. V was pared by 0 bases and J by 4 bases, with 8 bases between. CDR3 protein: CASSVEWGYEQYF. CDR3 coding DNA: TGTGCCAGCAGCGTAGAGTGGGGGTACGAGCAGTACTTC.

The chain combines TRBV7-9 with TRBJ2-5; D tentatively reads TRBD1 or TRBD2 (6 bases each). Trimming left V 3 bases short and J 4 bases short, with 12 bases between. Germline CDR1 reads SEHNR; CDR2 reads FQNEAQ (reference sequence). The CDR3 runs 14 residues. CDR3 protein: CASSFRQEGETQYF. The CDR3, as DNA: TGTGCCAGCAGCTTTCGACAGGAGGGAGAGACCCAGTACTTC.

This rearrangement joins TRBV20-1 to TRBJ2-2, with D possibly matching TRBD2 (6 bases). With 0 bases removed from V and 7 bases from J, the gap between germline ends came to 12 bases. Germline loops: CDR1 DFQATT, CDR2 SNEGSKA (reference sequence). The CDR3 has 14 amino acids. This chain's CDR3 is CSARDRRGSGELFF. The CDR3 DNA reads as TGCAGTGCTAGAGATCGCCGGGGGAGCGGGGAGCTGTTTTTT.

This clonotype was found a few times. CDR3 bases: TGCAGTGCTAGGGTCCGGGACTATAATACGCAGTATTTT. Translated, it gives CSARVRDYNTQYF. This sequence joins TRBV20-1 and TRBJ2-3, with 7 bases lining up with TRBD2. V lost 3 bases and J lost 7; bases outside the gene matches: 7. This CDR3 has 13 residues. Germline lookup yields CDR1 DFQATT and CDR2 SNEGSKA (reference sequence).

This clonotype showed up just a few times. The J gene is TRBJ2-2, the V gene TRBV7-9, with D maybe TRBD2 (5 bases). The CDR3 runs 13 residues. The germline V and J ends were trimmed by 10 bases and 1 base, with 10 bases remaining between them. The germline CDR1 and CDR2 sequences are SEHNR and FQNEAQ (reference sequence). The CDR3 region is CAIPRENTGELFF. Here the CDR3 DNA reads TGTGCCATTCCGAGGGAGAACACCGGGGAGCTGTTTTTT.

This clonotype was detected a few times. The rearrangement links TRBV5-1 to TRBJ2-1, with unresolved D. V lost 0 bases and J lost 8, with 12 bases in between. The germline V gene has CDR1 SGHRS and CDR2 YFSETQ. The CDR3 is 14 amino acids. In DNA, the CDR3 is TGCGCCAGCAGCTTGGGAAACGATAGGGATGAGCAGTTCTTC. It translates to CASSLGNDRDEQFF.

This clonotype was picked up a small number of times. The V call is TRBV4-3, the J call TRBJ2-3; the D is unclear. V was pared by 0 bases and J by 1 base, with 14 bases between. The CDR3 is made up of 17 amino acids. Germline V gene data show CDR1 as LGHNA and CDR2 as YSLEER. The CDR3 is CASSQDMVVRRTDTQYF. In DNA form, the CDR3 reads TGCGCCAGCAGCCAAGATATGGTAGTCCGACGCACAGATACGCAGTATTTT.

This clonotype was seen a handful of times. This chain connects TRBV5-5 to TRBJ2-1; no definite D call. The CDR3 consists of 15 residues. Trimming cost V 4 bases and J 2 bases, with 13 bases left between them. The germline gives CDR1 SGHKS, CDR2 YYEKEE (reference sequence). This CDR3 reads CASSKNGEAYNEQFF. The CDR3 DNA reads as TGTGCCAGCAGCAAAAACGGTGAGGCCTACAATGAGCAGTTCTTC.

The CDR3 spells CASSLRVAGDHTGELFF. CDR3 sequence (DNA): TGTGCCAGCAGCCTCCGGGTAGCGGGAGATCACACCGGGGAGCTGTTTTTT. The V and J genes are TRBV7-3 and TRBJ2-2; the match to TRBD2 covers 9 bases. The CDR3 runs 17 residues. The junction had 10 bases not matched to a gene; V was cut back by 5 bases and J by 3 bases. From germline, CDR1 is SGHTA and CDR2 FQGTGA.

This clonotype has only a few counts. The chain has TRBV15 and TRBJ2-1; a possible D gene is TRBD2 (5 bases). Trimming removed 0 bases from V and 0 bases from J, with 12 bases in between. The CDR3 covers 17 residues. Germline V gene data show CDR1 as LNHNV and CDR2 as YYDKDF (reference sequence). CDR3 DNA sequence: TGTGCCACCAGCAGAGAAGGACTCTCAAGCTCCTACAATGAGCAGTTCTTC. Protein: CATSREGLSSSYNEQFF.

The chain links TRBV19 to TRBJ2-7, with 12 bases that match TRBD1. Germline values: CDR1 LNHDA, CDR2 SQIVND (reference sequence). The CDR3 is 15 amino acids. Trimming at V came to 9 bases and at J to 3 bases, leaving 9 bases not matched to a gene. The chain's CDR3 is CASNGTGGSHYEQYF. In DNA form, the CDR3 reads TGTGCCAGCAACGGGACAGGGGGCTCCCACTACGAGCAGTACTTC.

A few counts support this clonotype. CDR3 coding DNA: TGTGCCAGCAGCCGGACCACGGGGACAGGGGGCCCCCAAGAGACCCAGTACTTC. Amino acid sequence: CASSRTTGTGGPQETQYF. The chain is built from TRBV9 and TRBJ2-5, with 12 bases aligning to TRBD1. The CDR3 length is 18 residues. V shed 4 bases and J 1 base; nucleotides not matched to a gene: 11. CDR1 SGDLS and CDR2 YYNGEE come from the germline V gene.

The V and J genes are TRBV25-1 and TRBJ2-5; 8 nucleotides line up with TRBD1. The V segment lost 3 bases and the J segment 6 bases; nucleotides outside the gene matches: 3. CDR3 length: 13 amino acids. Germline CDR1 and CDR2: MGHDK and SYGVNS. The CDR3 DNA is TGTGCCAGCAGTGACCCAGGGGGCAAGACCCAGTACTTC. Translation gives CASSDPGGKTQYF.

The chain couples TRBV12-3 or TRBV12-4 to TRBJ1-1; maybe TRBD1 (5 bases). V gave up 5 bases and J gave up 1 base, with 14 bases separating them. This CDR3 has 15 residues. The CDR3 reads CASSQQEVQNTEAFF. CDR3 coding DNA: TGTGCCAGCAGTCAACAGGAAGTGCAGAACACTGAAGCTTTCTTT.

This clonotype was counted many times. The chain recombines TRBV20-1 with TRBJ2-3; 13 nucleotides line up with TRBD2. Trimming took 5 bases from V and 6 from J; bases not matched to a gene: 5. The CDR3 is made up of 14 amino acids. CDR1 is DFQATT, CDR2 SNEGSKA, per germline (reference sequence). DNA of the CDR3: TGCAGTGCTCGCGGACTAGCGGGAGCTGATACGCAGTATTTT. This translates into CSARGLAGADTQYF.

The chain recombines TRBV7-8 with TRBJ2-1; tentatively, D is TRBD2 (5 bases). Trimming cost V 3 bases and J 2 bases, with 14 bases left between them. Germline V gene data show CDR1 as SGHVS and CDR2 as FQNEAQ. The CDR3 has 16 amino acids. CDR3 residues: CASSFRWSGTYNEQFF. CDR3 sequence (DNA): TGTGCCAGCAGCTTTCGATGGAGCGGCACCTACAATGAGCAGTTCTTC.

This clonotype was counted at least ten times. J is TRBJ2-3 and V is TRBV7-2; D gene ambiguous. Germline V gene sequence: CDR1 SGHTA, CDR2 FQGNSA. This CDR3 contains 12 residues. Trimming left V 5 bases short and J 2 bases short, with 5 bases between. Here the CDR3 reads CASSTNTDTQYF. CDR3 nucleotide sequence: TGTGCCAGCAGCACTAACACAGATACGCAGTATTTT. Drawing the rest from reference TRBV7-2 and TRBJ2-3, the complete variable domain is GAGVSQSPSNKVTEKGKDVELRCDPISGHTALYWYRQSLGQGLEFLIYFQGNSAPDKSGLPSDRFSAERTGGSVSTLTIQRTQQEDSAVYLCASSTNTDTQYFGPGTRLTVL.